Listed here is a single T cell receptor beta chain. What antigen it recognizes has not been identified. It has no much larger one-base neighbor in the sample; base qualities were not kept. The data stem from a study of blood T cell repertoires in COVID-19 (dated by TCRdb to about 2020). Background for the entire study: Collaborator samples came from the United States, Italy and Spain and covered acute and convalescent phases of COVID-19. The material from the prospective study consisted of cDNA or gDNA derived from T cells, B-cell-depleted T cells, or PBMCs. Deeply sampled blood TCRbeta repertoires from subjects exposed to, actively infected with, or recovered from COVID-19 were included in the dataset. The repertoires were made available in a free public database intended to serve as a resource for research on the immune response to SARS-CoV-2. Samples came from the ongoing ImmuneRACE study (first 160 participants) plus 1,254 subjects from 6 global collaborators. Nearly every sample came with metadata listing a de-identified subject ID, COVID-19 status, age in years and sex. Where HLA class I and class II types were available, the types were taken from metadata supplied by the sample provider, not from assay-based typing.

TCRbeta CDR3 regions were amplified from genomic DNA using the immunoSEQ Assay, a bias-controlled multiplex PCR. The authors processed their data as follows. Nucleated cell counts per sample were estimated from amplification of reference gene primers within the assay. Sequence reads were collapsed and filtered to measure the absolute abundance of every unique TCRbeta CDR3 rearrangement. Productive Simpson clonality was computed per sample as the square root of Simpson's diversity index over productive rearrangements. TCRdb took over this immuneACCESS table, retaining in-frame rearrangements with V and J assigned. Such tables are incomplete; in checked studies, under half of the missing clones stem from an unresolved V gene, and the remainder is unexplained. V, J and clone size are those of that table, while D and trimming were read from the DNA. In all, the sample holds tens of thousands of clones, and around 85% of those were seen once. The ten most abundant clones make up just over 8% of the sample.

Whole blood was collected in K2EDTA tubes by collaborating institutions according to the institutions' own protocols. Collaborator samples were shipped for TCRbeta analysis as frozen whole blood, isolated PBMCs, or DNA extracted from either sample type. Cut back by 2 bases and 3 bases, the V and J ends lie 14 bases apart. Counted from cysteine to phenylalanine, this CDR3 has 16 amino acids. Solely the CDR3 DNA is kept, with 48 bases framed from the first base. CDR1 MDHEN and CDR2 SYDVKM were looked up in the germline V gene. Findings and caveats that apply to the study as a whole: The amount of clinical and demographic metadata varied by source and participant and was provided uncurated.

The receptor comes from a man aged 25 to 40 with acute or convalescent COVID-19. The chain links TRBV28 with TRBJ1-5; TRBD1 is a weak D gene call, 5 bases matching. The sequenced material came from peripheral blood. The nucleotides are TGTGCCAGCAGTTTAAGGTCGGACAAGATCAATCAGCCCCAGCATTTT. Translation gives CASSLRSDKINQPQHF.